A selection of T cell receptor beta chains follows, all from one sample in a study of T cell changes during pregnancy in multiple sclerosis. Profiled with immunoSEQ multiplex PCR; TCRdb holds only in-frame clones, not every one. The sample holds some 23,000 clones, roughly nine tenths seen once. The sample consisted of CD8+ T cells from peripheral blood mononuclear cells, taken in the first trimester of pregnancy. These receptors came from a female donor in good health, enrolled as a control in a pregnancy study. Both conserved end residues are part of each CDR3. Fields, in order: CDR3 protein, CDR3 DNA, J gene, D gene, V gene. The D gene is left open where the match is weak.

CDR3: CASSGGGQGYGYTF
DNA: TGTGCCAGCAGTGGGGGGGGACAGGGCTATGGCTACACCTTC
J: TRBJ1-2
D: TRBD1
V: TRBV27

CDR3: CASIERGGSSYNEQFF
DNA: TGTGCCAGCATTGAGCGGGGGGGGAGCTCCTACAATGAGCAGTTCTTC
J: TRBJ2-1
D: TRBD2
V: TRBV28

CDR3: CSVEDWARGTQYF
DNA: TGCAGCGTTGAAGATTGGGCCCGGGGGACCCAGTACTTC
J: TRBJ2-5
D: .
V: TRBV29-1

CDR3: CASSDSPGGETGELFF
DNA: TGTGCCAGCAGTGACTCGCCAGGGGGAGAAACCGGGGAGCTGTTTTTT
J: TRBJ2-2
D: TRBD1
V: TRBV6-4

CDR3: CASSFRASGTGGKEAFF
DNA: TGTGCCAGCAGTTTCAGGGCCTCCGGGACAGGGGGGAAGGAAGCTTTCTTT
J: TRBJ1-1
D: TRBD1
V: TRBV27

CDR3: CASNSNYNEQFF
DNA: TGCGCCAGCAATTCCAACTACAATGAGCAGTTCTTC
J: TRBJ2-1
D: .
V: TRBV5-1

CDR3: CASRPGSSGNTIYF
DNA: TGTGCCAGCAGACCCGGGAGCTCTGGAAACACCATATATTTT
J: TRBJ1-3
D: .
V: TRBV5-6

CDR3: CASSYGVSGFTDTQYF
DNA: TGTGCCAGCAGTTACGGTGTTAGCGGCTTCACAGATACGCAGTATTTT
J: TRBJ2-3
D: .
V: TRBV27

CDR3: CASSDTASAEAFF
DNA: TGTGCCAGCAGCGATACAGCTTCGGCTGAAGCTTTCTTT
J: TRBJ1-1
D: .
V: TRBV7-8

CDR3: CSVEDWTSGSTDTQYF
DNA: TGCAGCGTTGAAGATTGGACTAGCGGAAGCACAGATACGCAGTATTTT
J: TRBJ2-3
D: TRBD2
V: TRBV29-1

CDR3: CASSLASGGLSSYNEQFF
DNA: TGCGCCAGCAGCTTGGCTAGCGGGGGCCTCAGCTCCTACAATGAGCAGTTCTTC
J: TRBJ2-1
D: TRBD2
V: TRBV5-1